One and the same sample provided the 16 T cell receptor beta chains below, sequenced in a study of early T cells in non-severe SARS-CoV-2 infection. TCRdb re-called the 5' RACE reads through MiXCR, storing one row per CDR3 protein. Here the sample spans over 90,000 distinct CDR3 sequences, over 10% being singletons. Sequenced input: whole blood. These receptors were obtained from an adult who was a healthcare worker with PCR-confirmed SARS-CoV-2 infection or an uninfected control (not recorded which).

The chain recombines TRBV11-1 with TRBJ2-1, with D unresolved. Trimming took off 0 bases at V and 6 bases at J, with 6 bases between the two ends. In germline, CDR1 is SGHAT, CDR2 FQDESV (reference sequence). The CDR3 totals 13 residues. The CDR3 loop is CASSLAIFNEQFF. DNA for the CDR3: TGTGCCAGCAGCTTAGCGATTTTCAATGAGCAGTTCTTC.

This chain connects TRBV9 to TRBJ2-1; 7 bases fit TRBD2. Germline V CDR1 and CDR2: SGDLS, YYNGEE. The CDR3 is made up of 15 amino acids. The ends lost 0 bases at V and 4 bases at J; junction bases unmatched: 4. The CDR3 DNA sequence: TGTGCCAGCAGCGTAGGAGGGAGGGTATACAATGAGCAGTTCTTC. It codes for CASSVGGRVYNEQFF.

V and J are TRBV30 and TRBJ1-5; D perhaps matches TRBD1 (6 bases). V lost 3 bases and J lost 4, with 10 bases in between. This CDR3 region has 13 residues. Germline V gene lookup returns CDR1 GTSNPN and CDR2 SVGIG (reference sequence). CDR3 loop: CAWSLGGNQPQHF. CDR3 bases: TGTGCCTGGAGCCTAGGGGGGAATCAGCCCCAGCATTTT.

This clonotype was seen a handful of times. The gene calls are TRBV6-1 and TRBJ1-4; TRBD1 aligns across 10 bases. The CDR3 covers 15 residues. Per the germline V gene, CDR1 is MNHNS and CDR2 is SASEGT. J lost 6 bases, V lost 6 bases, and 7 bases had no gene match. The CDR3 here is CASRDRGRYHEKLFF. The CDR3 nucleotides read TGTGCCAGCAGGGACAGGGGGAGATACCATGAAAAACTGTTTTTT.

The chain couples TRBV28 to TRBJ2-4, with 14 bases identical to TRBD2. J lost 5 bases, V lost 4 bases, and 7 bases had no gene match. The CDR3 runs to 17 residues. Germline V gene data show CDR1 as MDHEN and CDR2 as SYDVKM. For the CDR3, the DNA is TGTGCCAGCAGTTCCCAACCGGGACTAGCGGGAGAAAACATTCAGTACTTC. It specifies CASSSQPGLAGENIQYF.

The table lists this clonotype with a few counts. The gene calls are TRBV12-3 or TRBV12-4 and TRBJ1-6, with D hard to call. The CDR3 is made up of 14 amino acids. V was cut by 6 bases and J by 8 bases, with 14 bases left in between. This chain's CDR3 is CASRRTDLHSPLHF. CDR3 in DNA: TGTGCCAGCAGGAGGACGGACCTCCATTCACCCCTCCACTTT.

The J gene is TRBJ1-5, the V gene TRBV20-1, with D hard to call. The V end lost 3 bases, the J end lost 4 bases, and 10 bases lay between the germline ends. Germline V gives CDR1 DFQATT, CDR2 SNEGSKA (reference sequence). This CDR3 has 13 residues. The CDR3 bases are TGCAGTGCTAGTCTTTGGGAGAATCAGCCCCAGCATTTT. It encodes CSASLWENQPQHF.

This clonotype was recorded a few times. The rearrangement uses TRBV20-1 and TRBJ2-7; D remains unclear. Trimming removed 1 base from V and 4 bases from J, with 11 bases in between. The germline gives CDR1 DFQATT, CDR2 SNEGSKA (reference sequence). There are 13 residues in the CDR3. The CDR3 DNA reads TGCAGTGCTAGAGCCCCCAGCCTTTACGAGCAGTACTTC. Its translation: CSARAPSLYEQYF.

There are a few counts of this clonotype. The chain combines TRBV9 with TRBJ2-4; a weak D match, TRBD1 (6 bases). Germline CDR1 reads SGDLS; CDR2 reads YYNGEE. The CDR3 totals 14 residues. V lost 0 bases and J lost 6, with 10 bases in between. CDR3 protein: CASSVAGEGNIQYF. CDR3 sequence (DNA): TGTGCCAGCAGCGTAGCAGGGGAAGGAAACATTCAGTACTTC. Filled out from reference TRBV9 and TRBJ2-4, the complete variable domain reads DSGVTQTPKHLITATGQRVTLRCSPRSGDLSVYWYQQSLDQGLQFLIQYYNGEERAKGNILERFSAQQFPDLHSELNLSSLELGDSALYFCASSVAGEGNIQYFGAGTRLSVL.

This clonotype was observed a handful of times. The J gene is TRBJ2-1, the V gene TRBV15, with D possibly TRBD2 on 5 matching bases. V was clipped by 1 base and J by 8 bases, with 15 bases between them. CDR3 length: 15 residues. CDR1 LNHNV and CDR2 YYDKDF come from the germline V gene (reference sequence). The CDR3, as DNA: TGTGCCACCAGCAGAGTGGAGCTTGCCGGGGATGAGCAGTTCTTC. It translates to CATSRVELAGDEQFF.

The sample holds many counts of this clonotype. The V and J genes are TRBV3-1 and TRBJ1-2, with 9 bases identical to TRBD1. This CDR3 comprises 14 residues. Germline trimming cut 4 bases from V and 9 bases from J; bases unmatched to any gene: 9. CDR1 and CDR2 from the germline V gene are LGHDT and YNNKEL (reference sequence). CDR3: CASSPGTGSLSYTF. CDR3 nucleotides: TGTGCCAGCAGCCCCGGGACAGGGTCCCTGAGCTACACCTTC.

This clonotype appeared many times. CDR3 sequence: CASSLAGTSVSTDTQYF. In DNA form, the CDR3 reads TGTGCCAGCAGCTTAGCGGGGACTAGCGTTTCCACAGATACGCAGTATTTT. This chain connects TRBV11-2 to TRBJ2-3, with TRBD2 identical over 10 bases. The CDR3 has 17 residues. Germline values: CDR1 SGHAT, CDR2 FQNNGV. With 1 base clipped from V and 2 bases from J, the junction kept 6 bases outside the gene matches.

This clonotype was detected many times. The chain employs TRBV7-6 and TRBJ2-3; D uncertain. CDR3 length equals 13 residues. Trimming took 2 bases from V and 6 from J, leaving 9 bases between them. Germline CDR1 SGHVS, CDR2 FNYEAQ. The CDR3 loop is CASSLPSGDTQYF. In DNA, the CDR3 is TGTGCCAGCAGCTTACCCTCCGGTGATACGCAGTATTTT.

This clonotype was detected ten times or more. V and J are TRBV20-1 and TRBJ2-1, with 11 bases identical to TRBD2. V gave up 1 base and J gave up 4 bases; unmatched junction bases: 3. CDR3 size: 15 residues. CDR1 DFQATT and CDR2 SNEGSKA come from the germline V gene (reference sequence). In DNA form, the CDR3 reads TGCAGTGCTAGAGTCTTAGCGGGGGGGTACAATGAGCAGTTCTTC. This translates into CSARVLAGGYNEQFF.

This clonotype has a handful of counts. This chain uses TRBV11-2 with TRBJ2-3; 7 bases line up with TRBD2. V trimming: 1 base; J trimming: 5 bases; junction bases outside the gene matches: 6. The CDR3 runs to 15 residues. Germline assignment: CDR1 SGHAT and CDR2 FQNNGV. The CDR3 coding sequence is TGTGCCAGCAGCTTAGGTGCGGGAGAAGAAGATACGCAGTATTTT. Protein sequence: CASSLGAGEEDTQYF.

This clonotype was observed many times. This sequence joins TRBV20-1 and TRBJ2-7; 11 bases match TRBD2. Trimming took 6 bases from V and 4 from J; bases not matched to a gene: 14. Germline V gives CDR1 DFQATT, CDR2 SNEGSKA (reference sequence). This CDR3 comprises 16 residues. The CDR3 spells CSARAITSGSGYEQYF. CDR3 nucleotides: TGCAGTGCCAGGGCGATTACTAGCGGGAGTGGGTACGAGCAGTACTTC.